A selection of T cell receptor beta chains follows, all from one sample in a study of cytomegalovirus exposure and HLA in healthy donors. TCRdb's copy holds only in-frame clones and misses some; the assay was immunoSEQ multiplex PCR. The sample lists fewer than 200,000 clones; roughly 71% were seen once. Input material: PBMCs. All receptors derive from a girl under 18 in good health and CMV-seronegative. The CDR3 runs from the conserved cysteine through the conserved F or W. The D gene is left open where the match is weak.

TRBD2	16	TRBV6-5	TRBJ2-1	CASSYRASGENNEQFF	TGTGCCAGCAGTTACAGGGCTAGCGGGGAAAACAATGAGCAGTTCTTC
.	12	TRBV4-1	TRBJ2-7	CASSTLGYEQYF	TGCGCCAGCAGCACCCTAGGATACGAGCAGTACTTC
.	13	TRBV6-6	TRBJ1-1	CATYRDMNTEAFF	TGTGCCACCTACAGAGACATGAACACTGAAGCTTTCTTT
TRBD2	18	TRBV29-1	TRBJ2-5	CSVEVSGTSGARDETQYF	TGCAGCGTTGAAGTCTCCGGGACTAGCGGGGCACGGGACGAGACCCAGTACTTC
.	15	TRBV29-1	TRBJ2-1	CSATRIQSSYNEQFF	TGCAGCGCAACCAGGATTCAAAGCTCCTACAATGAGCAGTTCTTC
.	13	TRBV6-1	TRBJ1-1	CASRTDWNTEAFF	TGTGCCAGCAGGACCGACTGGAACACTGAAGCTTTCTTT
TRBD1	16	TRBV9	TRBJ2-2	CASSILTGGMTGELFF	TGTGCCAGCAGCATATTAACAGGGGGGATGACCGGGGAGCTGTTTTTT
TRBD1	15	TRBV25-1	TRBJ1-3	CASSSTGGPGNTIYF	TGTGCCAGCAGTTCGACAGGGGGCCCCGGAAACACCATATATTTT
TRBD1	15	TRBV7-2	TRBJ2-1	CASSFKTGGGNEQFF	TGTGCCAGCAGCTTTAAGACAGGGGGTGGGAATGAGCAGTTCTTC
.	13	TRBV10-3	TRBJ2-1	CAITAGAYNEQFF	TGTGCCATCACGGCAGGGGCGTACAATGAGCAGTTCTTC
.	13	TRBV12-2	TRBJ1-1	CASRTHKEQEAFF	TGTGCAAGTCGCACACACAAGGAGCAGGAAGCTTTCTTT